This T cell receptor (beta chain) is from a study of blood T cell repertoires in COVID-19. About the study: The samples span acute and convalescent COVID-19 from the United States, Italy and Spain. T cells, B-cell-depleted T cells, or PBMCs supplied cDNA or gDNA.

With 5 bases removed from V and 0 bases from J, the gap between germline ends came to 7 bases. Germline V gene sequence: CDR1 MGHDK, CDR2 SYGVNS. This CDR3 has 13 amino acids. Per the original methods: Counts of nucleated cells, estimated from reference gene primer amplification, were obtained. Produced via immunoSEQ multiplex PCR; TCRdb's table is partial and in-frame only. That table is the source of V, J and clone size, and D and trimming were worked out from the DNA. This sample has about 20,000 clones, with about 90% found just once. This TCR was sampled from a human donor in a cohort sampled during active COVID-19. Material: peripheral blood. This sequence joins TRBV25-1 and TRBJ1-2; D gene unclear. CDR3 in DNA: TGTGCCAGCAGTCCCCCAGCTAACTATGGCTACACCTTC. Residues: CASSPPANYGYTF.